These T cell receptor beta chains were read from a single sample in a study of cytotoxic CD8 clonotypes in ibrutinib-treated CLL. The assay was immunoSEQ multiplex PCR, and TCRdb's table has in-frame clones only and misses some. The profile shows approximately 330,000 clones, 80% of them singletons. The source was PBMCs, collected before ibrutinib treatment. The receptors derive from a human donor with chronic lymphocytic leukemia. Both conserved end residues are part of each CDR3. The D gene is left open where the match is weak. Only part of the rows carry a size: once, few, many, or a class if the clone is expanded.

clone_size: -; v_call: TRBV7-6; d_call: TRBD1; j_call: TRBJ2-7; cdr3_nt: TGTGCCAGCAGCCCAGAGGCCTGGACAGGTGGGGGCTACGAGCAGTACTTC; cdr3_aa: CASSPEAWTGGGYEQYF
clone_size: once; v_call: TRBV5-6; d_call: TRBD2; j_call: TRBJ2-2; cdr3_nt: TGTGCCAGCAGCTTGAGGCACAGCGGGGCCTACACCGGGGAGCTGTTTTTT; cdr3_aa: CASSLRHSGAYTGELFF
clone_size: -; v_call: TRBV29-1; d_call: -; j_call: TRBJ2-7; cdr3_nt: TGCAGCGTTGGAGAGGCGGGGCACGAGCAGTACTTC; cdr3_aa: CSVGEAGHEQYF
clone_size: once; v_call: TRBV11-2; d_call: -; j_call: TRBJ1-1; cdr3_nt: TGTGCCAGCAGCTTAGAGGTGGCTTTCTTT; cdr3_aa: CASSLEVAFF
clone_size: -; v_call: TRBV28; d_call: -; j_call: TRBJ1-2; cdr3_nt: TGTGCCAGCAGCTACACCGCTAACTATGGCTACACCTTC; cdr3_aa: CASSYTANYGYTF
clone_size: few; v_call: TRBV19; d_call: TRBD1; j_call: TRBJ2-2; cdr3_nt: TGTGCCAGTAGTAAAGGGGAAAGGGACAGTAAGACCGGGGAGCTGTTTTTT; cdr3_aa: CASSKGERDSKTGELFF
clone_size: once; v_call: TRBV30; d_call: -; j_call: TRBJ2-7; cdr3_nt: TGTGCCTGGATTGGAGGGGGCAACCCTTACGAGCAGTACTTC; cdr3_aa: CAWIGGGNPYEQYF
clone_size: few; v_call: TRBV10-3; d_call: TRBD1; j_call: TRBJ2-7; cdr3_nt: TGTGCCACATCGGACAGGGCAGACGAGCAGTACTTC; cdr3_aa: CATSDRADEQYF
clone_size: -; v_call: TRBV4-2; d_call: -; j_call: TRBJ1-1; cdr3_nt: TGTGCCAGCAGCCAAGCGACACCAATGAACACTGAAGCTTTCTTT; cdr3_aa: CASSQATPMNTEAFF
clone_size: -; v_call: TRBV7-2; d_call: -; j_call: TRBJ2-5; cdr3_nt: TGTGCCAGCAGCTTTATAGAGACCCAGTACTTC; cdr3_aa: CASSFIETQYF
clone_size: -; v_call: TRBV28; d_call: TRBD1; j_call: TRBJ2-5; cdr3_nt: TGTGCCAGCAGTGACAGGGGAAAAGAGACCCAGTACTTC; cdr3_aa: CASSDRGKETQYF
clone_size: -; v_call: TRBV11-2; d_call: TRBD1; j_call: TRBJ1-1; cdr3_nt: TGTGCCAGCAGCCGGGACAGGGGTGCCTCTGAAGCTTTCTTT; cdr3_aa: CASSRDRGASEAFF
clone_size: many; v_call: TRBV10-3; d_call: TRBD1; j_call: TRBJ2-7; cdr3_nt: TGTGCCATCAGTGAGGGTCTCCCGGGACAGGGAGGGGAGCAGTACTTC; cdr3_aa: CAISEGLPGQGGEQYF
clone_size: -; v_call: TRBV2; d_call: -; j_call: TRBJ2-5; cdr3_nt: TGTGCCAGCAGTGAAGGGGTAGAGACCCAGTACTTC; cdr3_aa: CASSEGVETQYF
clone_size: -; v_call: TRBV29-1; d_call: -; j_call: TRBJ2-7; cdr3_nt: TGCAGCGTTCTACAGAGCTCCTACGAGCAGTACTTC; cdr3_aa: CSVLQSSYEQYF
clone_size: -; v_call: TRBV6-5; d_call: -; j_call: TRBJ2-7; cdr3_nt: TGTGCCAGCAGGGCGACTCATGGCCCCTACGAGCAGTACTTC; cdr3_aa: CASRATHGPYEQYF
clone_size: -; v_call: TRBV6-1; d_call: -; j_call: TRBJ2-2; cdr3_nt: TGTGCCAGCAAGGGTTTGGGCGCGAACACCGGGGAGCTGTTTTTT; cdr3_aa: CASKGLGANTGELFF
clone_size: -; v_call: TRBV28; d_call: -; j_call: TRBJ1-3; cdr3_nt: TGTGCCAGCTCCCCCGCCATAGCGGGAAACACCATATATTTT; cdr3_aa: CASSPAIAGNTIYF
clone_size: -; v_call: TRBV28; d_call: TRBD2; j_call: TRBJ2-7; cdr3_nt: TGTGCCAGCAGCCTTAGCGGGACCTCCTACGAGCAGTACTTC; cdr3_aa: CASSLSGTSYEQYF
clone_size: -; v_call: TRBV30; d_call: -; j_call: TRBJ1-4; cdr3_nt: TGTGCCTGGGAACAGGGACCAAAACTGTTTTTT; cdr3_aa: CAWEQGPKLFF
clone_size: -; v_call: TRBV1; d_call: -; j_call: TRBJ2-7; cdr3_nt: TGCACCAGCAGCCAAGATTTCTGGGGACTCTCCTACGAGCAGTACTTC; cdr3_aa: CTSSQDFWGLSYEQYF
clone_size: -; v_call: TRBV9; d_call: -; j_call: TRBJ1-3; cdr3_nt: TGTGCCAGCAGCGTGACAGTGTCTGGAAACACCATATATTTT; cdr3_aa: CASSVTVSGNTIYF
clone_size: -; v_call: TRBV9; d_call: -; j_call: TRBJ2-1; cdr3_nt: TGTGCCAGCAGCGTAGCCCTCAGGGGGGGTGAGCAGTTCTTC; cdr3_aa: CASSVALRGGEQFF
clone_size: -; v_call: TRBV4-2; d_call: -; j_call: TRBJ2-5; cdr3_nt: TGTGCCAGCAGCCTCGGCCCGGGGGTAGGGGGAGAGACCCAGTACTTC; cdr3_aa: CASSLGPGVGGETQYF
clone_size: -; v_call: TRBV5-6; d_call: TRBD2; j_call: TRBJ2-1; cdr3_nt: TGTGCCAGCAGCCCCCGGGAGGTCCTCTACAATGAGCAGTTCTTC; cdr3_aa: CASSPREVLYNEQFF
clone_size: few; v_call: TRBV20-1; d_call: TRBD2; j_call: TRBJ2-2; cdr3_nt: TGCAGTGGTGGTAGCGGGAGGGCCCTCCATTTT; cdr3_aa: CSGGSGRALHF
clone_size: -; v_call: TRBV19; d_call: TRBD2; j_call: TRBJ2-3; cdr3_nt: TGTGCCAGTAGTAGGCGGACTAGCGGGAGCACAGATACGCAGTATTTT; cdr3_aa: CASSRRTSGSTDTQYF
clone_size: few; v_call: TRBV4-1; d_call: -; j_call: TRBJ2-1; cdr3_nt: TGCGCCAGCAGCCAAAATTACAATGAGCAGTTCTTC; cdr3_aa: CASSQNYNEQFF
clone_size: -; v_call: TRBV29-1; d_call: TRBD2; j_call: TRBJ2-3; cdr3_nt: TGCAGCGGGCAGGCTAGCGGGAGTACGATGGGGACAGATACGCAGTATTTT; cdr3_aa: CSGQASGSTMGTDTQYF
clone_size: -; v_call: TRBV28; d_call: -; j_call: TRBJ2-7; cdr3_nt: TGTGCCAGCAGTTTCCCCAGCTCCTACGAGCAGTACTTC; cdr3_aa: CASSFPSSYEQYF
clone_size: -; v_call: TRBV6-6; d_call: -; j_call: TRBJ2-7; cdr3_nt: TGTGCCAGCAGCCATGACACCCAATACGAGCAGTACTTC; cdr3_aa: CASSHDTQYEQYF
clone_size: -; v_call: TRBV7-9; d_call: -; j_call: TRBJ2-7; cdr3_nt: TGTGCCAGCAGCTTGTTTACCTACGAGCAGTACTTC; cdr3_aa: CASSLFTYEQYF
clone_size: -; v_call: TRBV6-6; d_call: TRBD1; j_call: TRBJ2-7; cdr3_nt: TGTGCCAGCAGTCCTACCCCGACAGGGGACGCCTACGAGCAGTACTTC; cdr3_aa: CASSPTPTGDAYEQYF
clone_size: -; v_call: TRBV4-1; d_call: -; j_call: TRBJ2-3; cdr3_nt: TGCGCCAGCAGCCAAGTCTCTCCCTATGTGTTGACGCAGTATTTT; cdr3_aa: CASSQVSPYVLTQYF
clone_size: once; v_call: TRBV5-6; d_call: -; j_call: TRBJ2-4; cdr3_nt: TGTGCCAGCAGCTTTCAGGGTTACATTCAGTACTTC; cdr3_aa: CASSFQGYIQYF
clone_size: -; v_call: TRBV5-6; d_call: -; j_call: TRBJ1-1; cdr3_nt: TGTGCCAGCAGCTTGGCGGCAGGGGTCACTGAAGCTTTCTTT; cdr3_aa: CASSLAAGVTEAFF
clone_size: -; v_call: TRBV15; d_call: TRBD2; j_call: TRBJ2-5; cdr3_nt: TGTGCCACCAGCGAGACTAGCGGGATTGTAGAGACCCAGTACTTC; cdr3_aa: CATSETSGIVETQYF
clone_size: -; v_call: TRBV21-1; d_call: -; j_call: TRBJ1-1; cdr3_nt: TGTGCCAGCAGCAGGTTCATCGGTCTGAGGAACACTGAAGCTTTCTTT; cdr3_aa: CASSRFIGLRNTEAFF
clone_size: -; v_call: TRBV5-1; d_call: TRBD2; j_call: TRBJ2-3; cdr3_nt: TGCGCCAGCAGCTCCGGGTCTAGCGGGAGTGTCACAGATACGCAGTATTTT; cdr3_aa: CASSSGSSGSVTDTQYF
clone_size: few; v_call: TRBV7-2; d_call: -; j_call: TRBJ1-5; cdr3_nt: TGTGCCAGCAGCTTTGGTTCGGGGCCCCAGCATTTT; cdr3_aa: CASSFGSGPQHF
clone_size: -; v_call: TRBV5-1; d_call: -; j_call: TRBJ2-3; cdr3_nt: TGCGCCAGCAGCTTGTCGGCCGCTAGCACAGATACGCAGTATTTT; cdr3_aa: CASSLSAASTDTQYF